This T cell receptor beta chain was identified during a study of shared clonotypes between healthy human individuals. CDR1 is SGHRS and CDR2 is YFSETQ in the germline V gene. CDR3 length: 15 amino acids. Trimming stripped 4 bases from V and 3 bases from J, with 15 bases between. This clone occurred a few times. The antigen is not known. General observations from the study: Among donors, sharing of clonotypes was expected to be affected by sequencing depth.

Donors comprised healthy HIV-negative adults lacking recent acute infections or vaccinations. Investigators spread the genomic DNA of each subset evenly over several immunoSEQ plates. Authors' processing steps: ImmunoSEQ only sent back junction sequences with no quality scores, so filtering was done differently. Sequencing was performed with immunoSEQ multiplex PCR; in TCRdb, only in-frame clones are kept and a portion is missing. The V and J calls and clone size are taken from that table; D and trimming were inferred from the DNA. The sample consists of fewer than 650,000 clones, roughly 79% of them appearing once.

This receptor was identified in a woman aged 40 to 50 in good health. Some clones in this sample may be carry-over from other donors' samples. The chain couples TRBV5-1 to TRBJ2-3; D tentatively reads TRBD1 or TRBD2 (7 bases each). The sample consisted of PBMCs. The CDR3 DNA follows: TGCGCCAGCAGCAGGGAGGGGGCTAGGACAGATACGCAGTATTTT. It encodes CASSREGARTDTQYF.